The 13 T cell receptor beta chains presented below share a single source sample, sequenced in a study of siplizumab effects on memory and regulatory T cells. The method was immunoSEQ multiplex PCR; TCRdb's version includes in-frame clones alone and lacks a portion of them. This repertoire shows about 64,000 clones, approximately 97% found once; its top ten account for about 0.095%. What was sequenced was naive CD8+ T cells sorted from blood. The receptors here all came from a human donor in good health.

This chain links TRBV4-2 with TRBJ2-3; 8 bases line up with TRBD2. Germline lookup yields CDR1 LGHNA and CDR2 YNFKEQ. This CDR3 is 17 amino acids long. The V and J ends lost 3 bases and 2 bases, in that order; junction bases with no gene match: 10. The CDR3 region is CASSHGILGGDTDTQYF. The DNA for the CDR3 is TGTGCCAGCAGCCATGGGATTCTCGGGGGGGACACAGATACGCAGTATTTT.

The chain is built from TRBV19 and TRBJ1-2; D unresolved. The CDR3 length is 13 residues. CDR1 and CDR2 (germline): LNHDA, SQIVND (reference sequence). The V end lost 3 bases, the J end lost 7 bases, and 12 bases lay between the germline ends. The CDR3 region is CASSMGSLTGYTF. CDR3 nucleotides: TGTGCCAGTAGTATGGGCTCTCTTACTGGCTACACCTTC.

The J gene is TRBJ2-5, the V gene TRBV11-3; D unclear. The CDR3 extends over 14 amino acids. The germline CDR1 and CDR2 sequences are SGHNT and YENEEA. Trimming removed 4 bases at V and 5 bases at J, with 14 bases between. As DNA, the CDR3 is TGTGCCAGCAGCTCTAGACTCAATGGGGAGACCCAGTACTTC. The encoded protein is CASSSRLNGETQYF.

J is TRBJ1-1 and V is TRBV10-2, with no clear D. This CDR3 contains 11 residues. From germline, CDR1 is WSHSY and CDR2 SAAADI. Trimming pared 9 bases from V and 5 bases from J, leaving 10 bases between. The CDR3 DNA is TGCGCCAGTTCCCCGGGGACTGAAGCTTTCTTT. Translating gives CASSPGTEAFF.

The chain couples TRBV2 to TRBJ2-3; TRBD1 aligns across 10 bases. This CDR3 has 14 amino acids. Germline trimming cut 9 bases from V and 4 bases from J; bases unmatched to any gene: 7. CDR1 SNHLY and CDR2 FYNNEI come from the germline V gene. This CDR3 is CASGGQGFSDTQYF. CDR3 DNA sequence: TGTGCCAGTGGGGGACAGGGGTTCTCAGATACGCAGTATTTT.

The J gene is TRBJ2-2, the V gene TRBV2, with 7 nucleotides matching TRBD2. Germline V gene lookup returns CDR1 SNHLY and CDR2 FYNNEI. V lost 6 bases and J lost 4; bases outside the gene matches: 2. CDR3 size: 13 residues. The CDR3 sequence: CASRGGVTGELFF. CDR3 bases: TGTGCCAGCAGGGGAGGGGTCACCGGGGAGCTGTTTTTT.

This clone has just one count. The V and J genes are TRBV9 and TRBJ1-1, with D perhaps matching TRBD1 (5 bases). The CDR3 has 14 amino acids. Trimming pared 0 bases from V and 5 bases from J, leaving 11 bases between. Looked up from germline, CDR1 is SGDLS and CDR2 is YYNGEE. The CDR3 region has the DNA TGTGCCAGCAGCGTAGGGGCGGGGGAGACTGAAGCTTTCTTT. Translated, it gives CASSVGAGETEAFF.

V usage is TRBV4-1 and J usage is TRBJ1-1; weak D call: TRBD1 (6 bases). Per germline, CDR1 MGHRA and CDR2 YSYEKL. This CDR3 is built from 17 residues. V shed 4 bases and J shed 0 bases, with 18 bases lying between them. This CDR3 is CASSPLKGGDMNTEAFF. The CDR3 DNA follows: TGCGCCAGCAGCCCCTTGAAGGGGGGGGATATGAACACTGAAGCTTTCTTT.

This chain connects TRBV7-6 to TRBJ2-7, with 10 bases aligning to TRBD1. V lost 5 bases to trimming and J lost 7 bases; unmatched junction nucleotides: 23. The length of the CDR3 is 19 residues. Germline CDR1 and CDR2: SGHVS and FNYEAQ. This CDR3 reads CASSTKGNRDRGLFWEQYF. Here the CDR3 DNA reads TGTGCCAGCAGCACTAAGGGGAATCGAGACAGGGGGCTTTTTTGGGAGCAGTACTTC.

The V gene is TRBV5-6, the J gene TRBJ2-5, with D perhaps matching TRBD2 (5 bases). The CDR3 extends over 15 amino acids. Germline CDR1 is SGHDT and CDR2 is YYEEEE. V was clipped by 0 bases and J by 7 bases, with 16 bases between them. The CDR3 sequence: CASSLGLGSGTTQYF. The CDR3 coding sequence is TGTGCCAGCAGCTTGGGTCTGGGCTCGGGAACGACCCAGTACTTC.

The CDR3 here is CASSITGGLNTEAFF. The CDR3 DNA follows: TGTGCCAGTAGTATAACGGGAGGCCTCAACACTGAAGCTTTCTTT. The chain is built from TRBV19 and TRBJ1-1; D is unresolved. The CDR3 sequence is 15 residues long. CDR1 and CDR2 (germline): LNHDA, SQIVND (reference sequence). V lost 2 bases, J lost 2 bases, and 12 bases lay in between.

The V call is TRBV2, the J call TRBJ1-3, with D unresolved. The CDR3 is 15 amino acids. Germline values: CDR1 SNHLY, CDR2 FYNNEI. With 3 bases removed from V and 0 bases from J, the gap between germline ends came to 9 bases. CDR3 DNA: TGTGCCAGCAGTGATGCTCAGCTCTCTGGAAACACCATATATTTT. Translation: CASSDAQLSGNTIYF.

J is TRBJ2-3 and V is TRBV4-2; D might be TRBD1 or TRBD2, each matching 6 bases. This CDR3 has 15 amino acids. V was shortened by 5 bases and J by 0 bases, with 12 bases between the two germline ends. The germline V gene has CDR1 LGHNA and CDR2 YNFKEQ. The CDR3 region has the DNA TGTGCCAGCAGCTCCACAGGGACTAGCACAGATACGCAGTATTTT. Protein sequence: CASSSTGTSTDTQYF.